This entry is about one T cell receptor (beta chain). The PCR had 60 Vbeta and 13 Jbeta primers. Libraries were prepared by immunoSEQ multiplex PCR; TCRdb keeps only in-frame clonotypes and omits some of them. This table has around 190,000 clones, approximately 86% appearing once. The source of the sample is a study of cytomegalovirus exposure and HLA in healthy donors. V was cut by 3 bases and J by 0 bases, with 7 bases left in between. The CDR3 has 14 residues. From germline, CDR1 is MDHEN and CDR2 SYDVKM. The V and J genes are TRBV28 and TRBJ2-3; no reliable D call. Sample: PBMCs. The sequence derives from a woman under 40 in good health and CMV-seronegative. CDR3 sequence: CASSFRGSTDTQYF. The CDR3 DNA sequence: TGTGCCAGCAGTTTCCGCGGTAGCACAGATACGCAGTATTTT.